This TCR beta chain was sequenced in a study of Ad26.COV2.S vaccination and SARS-CoV-2 variants. Overall study context: Intramuscularly, Ad26.COV2.S was given either once or twice, 56 days apart. Broader study findings: Participants in the vaccine arm had higher spike-specific TCR breadth; placebo recipients had lower.

Here immunoSEQ multiplex PCR was the method, and the copy in TCRdb shows in-frame clones only, minus some. In the table there are approximately 400,000 clones, roughly 84% of which are singletons. This sample's treatment: around 19 received Ad26.COV2.S at low or high dose, single or two shots; about 5 received placebo; per-sample allocation not given. On day 63 after the first injection, vaccine and placebo recipients gave samples. Boston provided a donor who was an adult aged 18-55 years. Ad26 vector vaccine expressed Wuhan-strain SARS-CoV-2 spike. This clone was recorded only once. Its specificity is not known. The CDR3 loop spans 14 amino acids. Per the germline V gene, CDR1 is SGHNT and CDR2 is YYREEE (reference sequence). V was pared by 3 bases and J by 3 bases, with 5 bases of the junction left unmatched.

The sample was peripheral blood, taken in a trial of Ad26.COV2.S vaccine versus placebo. The chain has TRBV5-4 and TRBJ1-2; TRBD1 agrees at 7 bases. The source is a person between 18 and 60 years old who received the Ad26.COV2.S COVID-19 vaccine or a placebo. In DNA form, the CDR3 reads TGTGCCAGCAGCTGGAGTACAGGGGACTATGGCTACACCTTC. Translating gives CASSWSTGDYGYTF.